This T cell receptor beta chain was recovered during a study of beta chain features in type 1 diabetes. The isolated RNA, all of it, was reverse transcribed, so expressed TCRB transcripts were what got sequenced. The assay was immunoSEQ multiplex PCR, and TCRdb's table has in-frame clones only and misses some. The table records around 280,000 clones, approximately 15% of them present only once. Comments on this clone: Its cognate antigen is unknown.

Whole-study findings and limits: Moderate but significant shortening of TCRB CDR3s was recorded in all four CD4+ subsets from Type 1 diabetes patients. Overrepresentation of cells with high TCR expression could result from cDNA sequencing.

The V and J ends lost 0 bases and 5 bases respectively, with 4 bases between them. The V gene's germline CDR1 is SEHNR and CDR2 FQNEAQ (reference sequence). CDR3 length: 13 amino acids. Populations obtained by sorting all exceeded 95% purity. Sequencing input: naive CD4+ T cells from blood. V is TRBV7-9 and J is TRBJ1-4; D is unresolved. This sequence originates from a man between 18 and 35 years old with type 1 diabetes. CDR3 in DNA: TGTGCCAGCAGCTTAGCGCGGAATGAAAAACTGTTTTTT. This gives the protein CASSLARNEKLFF.